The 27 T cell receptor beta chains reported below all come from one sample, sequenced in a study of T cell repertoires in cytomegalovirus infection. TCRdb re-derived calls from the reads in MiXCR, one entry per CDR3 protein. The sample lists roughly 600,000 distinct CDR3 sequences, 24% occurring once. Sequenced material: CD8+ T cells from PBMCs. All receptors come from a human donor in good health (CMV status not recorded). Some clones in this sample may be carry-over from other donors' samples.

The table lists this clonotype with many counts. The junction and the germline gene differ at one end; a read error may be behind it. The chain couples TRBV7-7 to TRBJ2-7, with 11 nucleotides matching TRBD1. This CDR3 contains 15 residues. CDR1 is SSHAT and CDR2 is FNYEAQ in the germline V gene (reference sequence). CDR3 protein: CASSSGTGGSYEQYF. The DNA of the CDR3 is TGTGCTAGCAGCTCCGGGACAGGGGGTTCCTACGAGCAGTACTTC.

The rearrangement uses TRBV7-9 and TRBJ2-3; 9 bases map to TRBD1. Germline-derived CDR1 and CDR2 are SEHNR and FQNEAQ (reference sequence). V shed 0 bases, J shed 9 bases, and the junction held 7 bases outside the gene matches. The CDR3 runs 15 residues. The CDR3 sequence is CASSLAGKDRGTQYF. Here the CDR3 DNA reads TGTGCCAGCAGCTTAGCAGGCAAAGACAGGGGGACGCAGTATTTT.

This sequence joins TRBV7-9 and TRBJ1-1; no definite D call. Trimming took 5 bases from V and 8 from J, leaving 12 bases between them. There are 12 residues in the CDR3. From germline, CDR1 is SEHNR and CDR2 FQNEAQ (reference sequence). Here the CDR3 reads CASSRGLGEAFF. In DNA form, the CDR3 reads TGTGCCAGCAGCCGGGGTCTTGGGGAAGCTTTCTTT. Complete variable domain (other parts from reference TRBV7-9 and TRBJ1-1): DTGVSQNPRHKITKRGQNVTFRCDPISEHNRLYWYRQTLGQGPEFLTYFQNEAQLEKSRLLSDRFSAERPKGSFSTLEIQRTEQGDSAMYLCASSRGLGEAFFGQGTRLTVV.

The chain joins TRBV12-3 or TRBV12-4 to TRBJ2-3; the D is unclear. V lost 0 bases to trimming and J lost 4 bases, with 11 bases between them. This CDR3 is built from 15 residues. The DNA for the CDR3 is TGTGCCAGCAGTTTAGCGCAAATAGCCCCAGATACGCAGTATTTT. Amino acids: CASSLAQIAPDTQYF.

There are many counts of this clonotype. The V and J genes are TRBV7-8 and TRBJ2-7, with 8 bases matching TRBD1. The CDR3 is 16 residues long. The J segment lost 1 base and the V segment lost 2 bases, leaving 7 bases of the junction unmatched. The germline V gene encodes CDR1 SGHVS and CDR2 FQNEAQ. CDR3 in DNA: TGTGCCAGCAGCTTATGGCCCACAGGGGGTTCCTACGAGCAGTACTTC. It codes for CASSLWPTGGSYEQYF.

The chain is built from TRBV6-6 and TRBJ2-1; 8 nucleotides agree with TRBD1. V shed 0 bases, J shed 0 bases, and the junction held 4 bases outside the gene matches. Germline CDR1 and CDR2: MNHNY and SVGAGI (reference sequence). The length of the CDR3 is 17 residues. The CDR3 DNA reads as TGTGCCAGCAGTTACTCGACAGGGGAAAGCTCCTACAATGAGCAGTTCTTC. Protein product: CASSYSTGESSYNEQFF.

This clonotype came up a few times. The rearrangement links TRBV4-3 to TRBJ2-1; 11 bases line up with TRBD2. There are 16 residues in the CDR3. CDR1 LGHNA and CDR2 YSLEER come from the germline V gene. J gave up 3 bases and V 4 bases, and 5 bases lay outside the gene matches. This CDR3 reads CASSPSSGGNYNEQFF. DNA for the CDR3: TGCGCCAGCAGCCCATCTAGCGGGGGGAACTACAATGAGCAGTTCTTC.

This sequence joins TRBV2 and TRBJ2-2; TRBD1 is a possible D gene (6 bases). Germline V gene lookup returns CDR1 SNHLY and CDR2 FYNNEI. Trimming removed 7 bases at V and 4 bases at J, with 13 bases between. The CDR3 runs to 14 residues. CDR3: CASIVRGSTGELFF. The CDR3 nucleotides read TGTGCCAGCATTGTTAGGGGGTCCACCGGGGAGCTGTTTTTT.

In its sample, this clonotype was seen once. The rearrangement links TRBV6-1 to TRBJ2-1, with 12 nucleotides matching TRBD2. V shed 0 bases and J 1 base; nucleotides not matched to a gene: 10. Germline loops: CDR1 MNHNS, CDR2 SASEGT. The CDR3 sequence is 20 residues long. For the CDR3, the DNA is TGTGCCAGCAGTGAAGCGGAACTAGCGGGGGGACTTCTATCCTACAATGAGCAGTTCTTC. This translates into CASSEAELAGGLLSYNEQFF.

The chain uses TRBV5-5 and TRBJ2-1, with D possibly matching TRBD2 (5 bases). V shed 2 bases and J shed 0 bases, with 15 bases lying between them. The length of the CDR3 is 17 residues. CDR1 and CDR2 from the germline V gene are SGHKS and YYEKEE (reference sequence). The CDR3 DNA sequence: TGTGCCAGCAGCTTAGTGGGAAGCGGTCCCTCCTACAATGAGCAGTTCTTC. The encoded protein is CASSLVGSGPSYNEQFF.

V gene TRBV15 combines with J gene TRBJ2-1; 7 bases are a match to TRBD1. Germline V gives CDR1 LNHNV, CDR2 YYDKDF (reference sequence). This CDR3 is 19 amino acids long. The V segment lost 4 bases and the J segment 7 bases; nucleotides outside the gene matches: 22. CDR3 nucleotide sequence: TGTGCCACCAGCACTTCGATTTTCCAGGGGGAACGGGGAGTGAATGAGCAGTTCTTC. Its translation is CATSTSIFQGERGVNEQFF.

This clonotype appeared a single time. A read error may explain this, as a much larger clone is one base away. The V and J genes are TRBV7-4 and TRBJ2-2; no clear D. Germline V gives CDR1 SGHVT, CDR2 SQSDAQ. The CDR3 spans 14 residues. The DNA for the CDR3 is TGTGTCAGCCATCTTGTAGGCCCCACCGGGGAGCTGTTTTTT. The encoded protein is CVSHLVGPTGELFF.

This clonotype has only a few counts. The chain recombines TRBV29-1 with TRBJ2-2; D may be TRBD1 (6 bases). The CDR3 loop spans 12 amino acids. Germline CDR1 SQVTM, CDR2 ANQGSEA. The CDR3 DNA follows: TGCACCTCAACAGGGCCCACCGGGGAGCTGTTTTTT. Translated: CTSTGPTGELFF.

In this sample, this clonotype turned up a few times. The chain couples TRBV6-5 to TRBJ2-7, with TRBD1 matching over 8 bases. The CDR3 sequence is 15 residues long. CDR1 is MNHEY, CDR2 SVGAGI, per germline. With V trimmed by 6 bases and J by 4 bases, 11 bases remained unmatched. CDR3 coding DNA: TGTGCCAGCAGGAAGGGGACAGGAGTCCCGTACGAGCAGTACTTC. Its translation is CASRKGTGVPYEQYF.

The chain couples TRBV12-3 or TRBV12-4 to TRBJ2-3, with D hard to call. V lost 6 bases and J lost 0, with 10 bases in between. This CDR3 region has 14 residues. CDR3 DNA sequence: TGTGCCAGCAGGGACCTACAGAGCACAGATACGCAGTATTTT. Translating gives CASRDLQSTDTQYF.

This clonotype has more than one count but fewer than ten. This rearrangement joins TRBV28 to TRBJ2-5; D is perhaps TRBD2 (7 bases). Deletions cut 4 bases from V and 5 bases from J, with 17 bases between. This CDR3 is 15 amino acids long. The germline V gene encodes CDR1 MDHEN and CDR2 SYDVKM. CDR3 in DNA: TGTGCCAGCAGTTGGCCCCAACAGGGAGGGGAGACCCAGTACTTC. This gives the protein CASSWPQQGGETQYF.

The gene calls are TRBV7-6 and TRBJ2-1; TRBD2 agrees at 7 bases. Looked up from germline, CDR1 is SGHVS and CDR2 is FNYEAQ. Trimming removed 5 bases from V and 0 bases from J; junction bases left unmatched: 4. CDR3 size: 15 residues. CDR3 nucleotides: TGTGCCAGCAGCCAGCTAGCGGTCTCCTACAATGAGCAGTTCTTC. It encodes CASSQLAVSYNEQFF.

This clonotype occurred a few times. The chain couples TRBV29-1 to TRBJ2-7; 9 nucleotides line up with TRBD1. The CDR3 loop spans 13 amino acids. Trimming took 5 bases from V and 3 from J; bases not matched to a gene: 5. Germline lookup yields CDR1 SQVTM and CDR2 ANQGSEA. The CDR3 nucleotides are TGCAGCGTTCCGGGACAGGGTGGCTACGAGCAGTACTTC. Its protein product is CSVPGQGGYEQYF.

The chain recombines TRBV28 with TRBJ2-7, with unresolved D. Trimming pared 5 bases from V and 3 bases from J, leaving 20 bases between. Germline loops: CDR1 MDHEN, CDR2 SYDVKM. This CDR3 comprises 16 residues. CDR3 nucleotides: TGTGCCAGCAGTCCCTCCTCGGACCTCCTCCTCTACGAGCAGTACGTC. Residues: CASSPSSDLLLYEQYV.

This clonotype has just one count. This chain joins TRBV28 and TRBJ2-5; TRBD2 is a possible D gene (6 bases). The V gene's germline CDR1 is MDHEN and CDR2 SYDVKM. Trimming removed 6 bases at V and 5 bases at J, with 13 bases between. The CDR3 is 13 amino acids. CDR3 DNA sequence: TGTGCCAGCAGCCGGGAAGGGAGGGAGACCCAGTACTTC. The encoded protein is CASSREGRETQYF.

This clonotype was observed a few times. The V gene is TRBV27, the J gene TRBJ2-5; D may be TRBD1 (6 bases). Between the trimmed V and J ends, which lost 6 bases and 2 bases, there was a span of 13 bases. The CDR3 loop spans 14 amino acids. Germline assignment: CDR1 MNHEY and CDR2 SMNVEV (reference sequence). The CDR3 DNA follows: TGTGCCAGCAGCCCATTGGACAGACAAGAGACCCAGTACTTC. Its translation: CASSPLDRQETQYF.

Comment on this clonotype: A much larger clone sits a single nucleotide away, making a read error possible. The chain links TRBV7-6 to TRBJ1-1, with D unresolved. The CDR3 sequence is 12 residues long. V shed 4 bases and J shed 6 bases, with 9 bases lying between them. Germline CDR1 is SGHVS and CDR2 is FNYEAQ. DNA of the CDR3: TGTGCCAGCAGCTCTACATGCGCTGAAGCTTTCTTT. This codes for CASSSTCAEAFF. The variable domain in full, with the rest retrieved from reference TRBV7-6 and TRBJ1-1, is GAGVSQSPRYKVTKRGQDVALRCDPISGHVSLYWYRQALGQGPEFLTYFNYEAQQDKSGLPNDRFSAERPEGSISTLTIQRTEQRDSAMYRCASSSTCAEAFFGQGTRLTVV.

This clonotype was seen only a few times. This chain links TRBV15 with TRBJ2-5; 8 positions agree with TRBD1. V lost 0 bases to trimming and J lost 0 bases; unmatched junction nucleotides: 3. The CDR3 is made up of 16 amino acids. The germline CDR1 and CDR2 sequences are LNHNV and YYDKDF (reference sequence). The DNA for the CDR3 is TGTGCCACCAGCAGAGATCGACAGGGGTACCAAGAGACCCAGTACTTC. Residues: CATSRDRQGYQETQYF.

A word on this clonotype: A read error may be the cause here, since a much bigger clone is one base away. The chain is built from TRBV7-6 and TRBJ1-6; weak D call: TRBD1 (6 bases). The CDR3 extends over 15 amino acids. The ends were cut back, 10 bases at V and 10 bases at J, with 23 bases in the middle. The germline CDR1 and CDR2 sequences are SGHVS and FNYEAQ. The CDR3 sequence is CAIRTYGTTYSPLHF. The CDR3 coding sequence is TGTGCCATCAGGACGTACGGGACAACATACTCACCCCTCCACTTT.

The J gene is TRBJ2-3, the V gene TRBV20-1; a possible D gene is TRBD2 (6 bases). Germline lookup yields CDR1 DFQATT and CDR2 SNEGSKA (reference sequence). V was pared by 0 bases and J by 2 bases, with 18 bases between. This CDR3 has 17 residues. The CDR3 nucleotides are TGCAGTGCTAGAGATCTGGCGGGGACCCGTCACACAGATACGCAGTATTTT. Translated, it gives CSARDLAGTRHTDTQYF.

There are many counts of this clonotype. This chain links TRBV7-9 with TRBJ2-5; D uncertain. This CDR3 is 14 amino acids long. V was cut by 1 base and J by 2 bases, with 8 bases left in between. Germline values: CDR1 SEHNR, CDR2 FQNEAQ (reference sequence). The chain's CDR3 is CASSLVRTQETQYF. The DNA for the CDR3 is TGTGCCAGCAGCTTAGTACGGACGCAAGAGACCCAGTACTTC.

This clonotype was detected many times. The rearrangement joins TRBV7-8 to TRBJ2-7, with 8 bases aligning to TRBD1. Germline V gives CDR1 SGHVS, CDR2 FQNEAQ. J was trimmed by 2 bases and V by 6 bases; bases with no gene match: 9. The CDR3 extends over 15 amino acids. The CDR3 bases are TGTGCCAGCAGTTCAGACAGGGGAAGTACCTACGAGCAGTACTTC. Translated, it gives CASSSDRGSTYEQYF.